The clone carrying this TCR beta chain was seen repeatedly, ten times or more. The record originates from a study of T cells in Graves' hyperthyroidism and ophthalmopathy. RNA transcripts provided the source from which TCR beta CDR3 regions were amplified. With the HTBI primer set, the TCR CDR3 went through a first round of RT-PCR. A single record per CDR3 protein comes from TCRdb applying MiXCR to the multiplex PCR reads. Altogether hundreds of thousands of distinct CDR3 sequences are present, about 15% being singletons, with the ten largest covering around 24%. The CDR3 has 16 amino acids. Trimming took 3 bases from V and 6 from J, leaving 19 bases between them. Germline V gene sequence: CDR1 MDHEN, CDR2 SYDVKM.

This clonotype was sampled from a woman aged 25-40 years with Graves' hyperthyroidism. Sequenced: blood. The V gene is TRBV28, the J gene TRBJ2-3; D remains ambiguous. The chain's CDR3 is CASSFYRANKQDTQYF. CDR3 in DNA: TGTGCCAGCAGTTTCTACCGCGCTAACAAGCAGGATACGCAGTATTTT.